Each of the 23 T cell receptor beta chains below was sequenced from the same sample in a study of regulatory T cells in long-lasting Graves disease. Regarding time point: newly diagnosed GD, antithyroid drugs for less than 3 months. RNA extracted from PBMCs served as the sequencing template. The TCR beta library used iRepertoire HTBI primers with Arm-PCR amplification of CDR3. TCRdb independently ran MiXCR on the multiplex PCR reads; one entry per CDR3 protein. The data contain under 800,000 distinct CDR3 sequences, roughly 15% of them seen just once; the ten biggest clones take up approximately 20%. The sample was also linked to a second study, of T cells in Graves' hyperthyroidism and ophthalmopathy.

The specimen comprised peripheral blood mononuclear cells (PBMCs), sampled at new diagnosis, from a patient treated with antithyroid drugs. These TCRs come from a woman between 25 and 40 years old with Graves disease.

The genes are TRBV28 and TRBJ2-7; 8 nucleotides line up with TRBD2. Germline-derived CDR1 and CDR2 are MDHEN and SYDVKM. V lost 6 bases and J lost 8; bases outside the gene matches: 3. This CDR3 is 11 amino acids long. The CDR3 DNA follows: TGTGCCAGCAGATCGGGAGGGCAGCAGTACTTC. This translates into CASRSGGQQYF.

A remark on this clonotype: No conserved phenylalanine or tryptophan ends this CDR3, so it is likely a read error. The CDR3 DNA is TGTGCCAGCAGCACCTCCTACGAGCAGTACCTC. Amino acids: CASSTSYEQYL. The rearrangement links TRBV11-2 to TRBJ2-7, with D uncertain. The CDR3 loop spans 11 amino acids. Germline CDR1 and CDR2: SGHAT and FQNNGV. The V gene lost 5 bases and the J gene lost 0 bases, with 2 bases spanning the gap.

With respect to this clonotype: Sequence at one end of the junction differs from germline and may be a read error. For the CDR3, the DNA is TGTGTCAGCAGCTTTTTACGGAACACCGGGGAGCTGTTTTTT. This encodes CVSSFLRNTGELFF. V usage is TRBV7-2 and J usage is TRBJ2-2; D call uncertain. CDR3 length: 14 residues. Germline-derived CDR1 and CDR2 are SGHTA and FQGNSA.

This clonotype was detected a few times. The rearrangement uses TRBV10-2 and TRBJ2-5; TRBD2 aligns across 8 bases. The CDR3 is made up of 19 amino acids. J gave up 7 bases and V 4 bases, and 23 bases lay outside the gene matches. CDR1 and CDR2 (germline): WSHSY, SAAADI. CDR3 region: CASSGAEVKRELVVGTQYF. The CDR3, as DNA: TGCGCCAGCAGTGGTGCGGAAGTTAAGCGGGAGTTGGTTGTGGGGACCCAGTACTTC.

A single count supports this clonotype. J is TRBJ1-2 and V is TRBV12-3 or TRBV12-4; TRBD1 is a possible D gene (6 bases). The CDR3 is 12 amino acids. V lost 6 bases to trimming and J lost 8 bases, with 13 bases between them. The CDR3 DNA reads TGTGCCAGCAGGCAACAGGGAGGAGGCTACACCTTC. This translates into CASRQQGGGYTF.

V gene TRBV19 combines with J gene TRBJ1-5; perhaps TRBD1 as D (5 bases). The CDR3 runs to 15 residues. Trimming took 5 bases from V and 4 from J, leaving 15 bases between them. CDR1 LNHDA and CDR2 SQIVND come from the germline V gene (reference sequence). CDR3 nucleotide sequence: TGTGCCAGTAGTTTGTCAGGGACTTTAAATCAGCCCCAGCATTTT. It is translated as CASSLSGTLNQPQHF.

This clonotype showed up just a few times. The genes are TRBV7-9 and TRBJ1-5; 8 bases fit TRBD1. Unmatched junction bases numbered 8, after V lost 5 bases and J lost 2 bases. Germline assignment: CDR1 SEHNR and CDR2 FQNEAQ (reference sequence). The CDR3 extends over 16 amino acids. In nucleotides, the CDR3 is TGTGCCAGCAGCAACTTGACAGGGGCTGGCAATCAGCCCCAGCATTTT. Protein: CASSNLTGAGNQPQHF.

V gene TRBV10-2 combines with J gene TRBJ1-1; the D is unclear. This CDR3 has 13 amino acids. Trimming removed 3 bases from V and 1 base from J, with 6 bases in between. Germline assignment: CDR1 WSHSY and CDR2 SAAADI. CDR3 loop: CASSDNPNTEAFF. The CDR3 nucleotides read TGCGCCAGCAGTGATAACCCGAACACTGAAGCTTTCTTT.

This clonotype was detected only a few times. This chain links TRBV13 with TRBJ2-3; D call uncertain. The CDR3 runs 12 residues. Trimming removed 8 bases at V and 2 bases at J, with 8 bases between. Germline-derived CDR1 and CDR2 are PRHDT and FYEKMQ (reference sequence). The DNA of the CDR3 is TGTGCCAGCGGGCCCATCACAGATACGCAGTATTTT. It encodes CASGPITDTQYF.

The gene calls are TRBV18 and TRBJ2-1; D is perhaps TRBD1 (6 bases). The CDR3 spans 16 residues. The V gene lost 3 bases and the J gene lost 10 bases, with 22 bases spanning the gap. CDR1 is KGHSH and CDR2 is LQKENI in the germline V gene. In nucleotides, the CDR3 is TGTGCCAGCTCACCGCAGGGGCAGGGCCCCCTTGGGGAGCAGTTCTTC. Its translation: CASSPQGQGPLGEQFF.

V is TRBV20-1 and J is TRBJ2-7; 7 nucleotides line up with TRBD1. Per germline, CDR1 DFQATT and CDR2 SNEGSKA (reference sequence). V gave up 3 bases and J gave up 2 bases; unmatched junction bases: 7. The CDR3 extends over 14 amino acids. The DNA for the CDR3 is TGCAGTGCTAGGGGGAGACAGGGTCCCTACGAGCAGTACTTC. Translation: CSARGRQGPYEQYF.

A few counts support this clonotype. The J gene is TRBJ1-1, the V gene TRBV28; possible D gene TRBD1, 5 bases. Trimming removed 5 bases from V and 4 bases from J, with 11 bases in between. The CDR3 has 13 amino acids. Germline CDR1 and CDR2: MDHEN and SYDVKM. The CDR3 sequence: CASSGGMITEAFF. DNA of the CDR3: TGTGCCAGCAGTGGGGGTATGATCACTGAAGCTTTCTTT.

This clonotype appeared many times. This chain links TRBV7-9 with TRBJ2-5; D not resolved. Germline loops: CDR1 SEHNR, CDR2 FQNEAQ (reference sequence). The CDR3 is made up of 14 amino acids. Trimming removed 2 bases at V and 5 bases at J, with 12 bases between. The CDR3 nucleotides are TGTGCCAGCAGCTTAACCGGGTCGCGCGAGACCCAGTACTTC. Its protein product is CASSLTGSRETQYF.

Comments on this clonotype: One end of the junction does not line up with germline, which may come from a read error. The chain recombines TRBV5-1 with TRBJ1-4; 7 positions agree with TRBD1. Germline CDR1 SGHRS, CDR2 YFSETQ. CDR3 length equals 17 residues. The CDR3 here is CARSLEVPGQAGEKLFF. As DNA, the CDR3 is TGCGCCCGCAGCTTGGAGGTTCCCGGACAGGCCGGCGAAAAACTGTTTTTT.

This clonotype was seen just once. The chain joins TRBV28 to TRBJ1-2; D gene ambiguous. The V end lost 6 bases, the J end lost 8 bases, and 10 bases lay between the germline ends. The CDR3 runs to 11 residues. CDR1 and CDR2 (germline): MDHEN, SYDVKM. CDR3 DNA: TGTGCCAGCAGAAGGGCCGGGGGCTACACCTTC. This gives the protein CASRRAGGYTF.

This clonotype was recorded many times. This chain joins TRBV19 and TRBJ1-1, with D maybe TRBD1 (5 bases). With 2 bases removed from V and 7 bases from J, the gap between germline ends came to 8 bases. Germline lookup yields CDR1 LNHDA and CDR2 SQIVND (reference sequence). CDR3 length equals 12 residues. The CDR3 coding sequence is TGTGCCAGTAGTATAATTCAGGGTGAAGCTTTCTTT. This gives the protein CASSIIQGEAFF.

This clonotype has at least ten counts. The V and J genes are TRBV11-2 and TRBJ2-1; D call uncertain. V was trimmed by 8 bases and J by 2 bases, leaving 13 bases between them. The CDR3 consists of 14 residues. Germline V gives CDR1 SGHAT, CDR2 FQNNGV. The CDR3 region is CASREKGTYNEQFF. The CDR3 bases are TGTGCCAGCCGCGAGAAAGGGACCTACAATGAGCAGTTCTTC.

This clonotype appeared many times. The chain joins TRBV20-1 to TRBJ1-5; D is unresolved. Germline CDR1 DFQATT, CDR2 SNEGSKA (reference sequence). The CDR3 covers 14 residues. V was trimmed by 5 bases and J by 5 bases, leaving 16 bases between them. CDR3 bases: TGCAGTGCTGGTCGACGGATAGGCGATCAGCCCCAGCATTTT. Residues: CSAGRRIGDQPQHF.

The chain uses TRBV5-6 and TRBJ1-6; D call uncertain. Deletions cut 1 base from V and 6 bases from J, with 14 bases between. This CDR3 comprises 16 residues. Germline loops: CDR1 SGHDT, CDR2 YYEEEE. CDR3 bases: TGTGCCAGCAGCTTGTTTGGGAAAGTGGCTAATTCACCCCTCCACTTT. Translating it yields CASSLFGKVANSPLHF.

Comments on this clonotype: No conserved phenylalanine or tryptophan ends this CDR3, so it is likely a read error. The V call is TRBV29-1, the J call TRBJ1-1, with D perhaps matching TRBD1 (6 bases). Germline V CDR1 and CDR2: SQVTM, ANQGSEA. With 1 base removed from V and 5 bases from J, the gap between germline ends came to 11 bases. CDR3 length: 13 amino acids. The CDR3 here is CSVEVQTGTEAFS. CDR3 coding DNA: TGCAGCGTTGAAGTTCAGACAGGAACTGAAGCTTTCTCT.

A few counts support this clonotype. For the CDR3, the DNA is TGTGCCAGCTCACCAGAGGCGGACATTCAGTACTTC. It encodes CASSPEADIQYF. This rearrangement joins TRBV18 to TRBJ2-4; D remains unclear. Germline loops: CDR1 KGHSH, CDR2 LQKENI. The germline V and J ends were trimmed by 2 bases and 8 bases, with 7 bases remaining between them. The CDR3 spans 12 residues.

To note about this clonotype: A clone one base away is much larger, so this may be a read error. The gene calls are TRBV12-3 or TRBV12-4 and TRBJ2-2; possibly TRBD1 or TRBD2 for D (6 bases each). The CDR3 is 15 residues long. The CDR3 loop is CASSNRDSNAGELFF. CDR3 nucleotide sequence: TGTGCCAGCAGTAACAGGGACTCGAACGCCGGGGAGCTGTTTTTT.

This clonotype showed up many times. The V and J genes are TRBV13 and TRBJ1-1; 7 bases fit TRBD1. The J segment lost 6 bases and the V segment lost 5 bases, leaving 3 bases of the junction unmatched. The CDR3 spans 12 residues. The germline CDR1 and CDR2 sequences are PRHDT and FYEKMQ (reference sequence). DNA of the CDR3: TGTGCCAGCAGCGCTGGGACAGCTGAAGCTTTCTTT. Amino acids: CASSAGTAEAFF.